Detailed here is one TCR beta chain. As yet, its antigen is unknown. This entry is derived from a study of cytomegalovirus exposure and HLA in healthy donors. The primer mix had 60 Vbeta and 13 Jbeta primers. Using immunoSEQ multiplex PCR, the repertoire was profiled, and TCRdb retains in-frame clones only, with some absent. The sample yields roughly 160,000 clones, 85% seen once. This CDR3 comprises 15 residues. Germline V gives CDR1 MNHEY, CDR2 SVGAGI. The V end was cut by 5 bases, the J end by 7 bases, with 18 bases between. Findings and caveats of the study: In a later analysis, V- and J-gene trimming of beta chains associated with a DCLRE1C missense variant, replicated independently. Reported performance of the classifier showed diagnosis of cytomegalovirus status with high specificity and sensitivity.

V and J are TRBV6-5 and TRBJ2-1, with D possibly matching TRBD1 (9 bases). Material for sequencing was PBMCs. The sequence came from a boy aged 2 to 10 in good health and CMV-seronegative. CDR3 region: CASSRGGQGVNEQFF. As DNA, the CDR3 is TGTGCCAGCAGTCGGGGGGGACAGGGCGTAAATGAGCAGTTCTTC.